The 27 T cell receptor beta chains reported below all come from one sample, sequenced in a study of T cell repertoires in cytomegalovirus infection. From the reads, TCRdb called clonotypes with MiXCR, one entry per CDR3 protein. The sample lists around 740,000 distinct CDR3 sequences; 35% were seen once. The sequenced sample was PBMCs. Receptor source: a human donor in good health (CMV status not recorded). Some clones in this sample may be carry-over from other donors' samples.

This clonotype is a singleton in its sample. A single base separates this from a much larger clone, so it may be a read error. The chain recombines TRBV27 with TRBJ2-2; 8 bases fit TRBD1. Germline CDR1 reads MNHEY; CDR2 reads SMNVEV (reference sequence). The CDR3 extends over 16 amino acids. The CDR3 protein is CARSAPSGQGTGELFF. DNA for the CDR3: TGTGCCCGCAGTGCCCCGTCTGGACAGGGCACCGGGGAGCTGTTTTTT.

This clonotype was seen only a few times. V and J are TRBV15 and TRBJ2-1, with 7 bases that match TRBD2. This CDR3 comprises 15 residues. The germline CDR1 and CDR2 sequences are LNHNV and YYDKDF (reference sequence). V trimming: 0 bases; J trimming: 4 bases; junction bases outside the gene matches: 3. In nucleotides, the CDR3 is TGTGCCACCAGCAGAGAGGTTAGCGGGTACAATGAGCAGTTCTTC. It translates to CATSREVSGYNEQFF.

V usage is TRBV6-1 and J usage is TRBJ1-2; D is uncertain. Germline loops: CDR1 MNHNS, CDR2 SASEGT. The V end lost 0 bases, the J end lost 4 bases, and 12 bases lay between the germline ends. This CDR3 has 15 amino acids. This chain's CDR3 is CASSEAPGRSYGYTF. CDR3 nucleotide sequence: TGTGCCAGCAGTGAAGCCCCGGGAAGGTCCTATGGCTACACCTTC.

The V call is TRBV19, the J call TRBJ2-7, with TRBD1 as a possible D gene (7 bases). Germline V gene lookup returns CDR1 LNHDA and CDR2 SQIVND (reference sequence). V shed 3 bases and J shed 4 bases, with 19 bases lying between them. CDR3 length: 16 residues. The CDR3: CASSMGLPGQKYEQYF. In DNA, the CDR3 is TGTGCCAGTAGTATGGGACTTCCGGGACAGAAGTACGAGCAGTACTTC.

The chain links TRBV12-3 or TRBV12-4 to TRBJ1-6; no clear D. V was cut by 7 bases and J by 5 bases, with 12 bases left in between. The CDR3 has 14 residues. CDR3 loop: CASTKGGDNSPLHF. CDR3 bases: TGTGCCAGCACCAAGGGTGGGGATAATTCACCCCTCCACTTT.

The genes are TRBV12-3 or TRBV12-4 and TRBJ1-1, with D maybe TRBD1 (6 bases). Trimming took 3 bases from V and 10 from J, leaving 12 bases between them. This CDR3 is built from 12 residues. The CDR3 region is CASSLGAGRAFF. The DNA for the CDR3 is TGTGCCAGCAGTTTGGGGGCCGGGCGAGCTTTCTTT.

The chain couples TRBV4-1 to TRBJ2-7; TRBD1 is a possible D gene (5 bases). V lost 0 bases and J 5 bases, leaving 11 bases between the germline ends. Germline-derived CDR1 and CDR2 are MGHRA and YSYEKL. The CDR3 is 14 residues long. The CDR3, as DNA: TGCGCCAGCAGCCAAGACAGGGCCTGGGACGAGCAGTACTTC. It encodes CASSQDRAWDEQYF.

V is TRBV28 and J is TRBJ2-7; TRBD2 matches at 7 bases. This CDR3 spans 13 amino acids. Per germline, CDR1 MDHEN and CDR2 SYDVKM. V gave up 5 bases and J gave up 2 bases; unmatched junction bases: 3. CDR3 in DNA: TGTGCCAGCAGTCCTAGCGGCACCTACGAGCAGTACTTC. This encodes CASSPSGTYEQYF.

The rearrangement links TRBV28 to TRBJ1-2; TRBD1 matches at 8 bases. Germline V gives CDR1 MDHEN, CDR2 SYDVKM. Losses at the gene ends were 5 bases for V and 4 bases for J; bases not matched to a gene: 6. This CDR3 comprises 14 residues. The CDR3 sequence is CASSAGTGAYGYTF. In nucleotides, the CDR3 is TGTGCCAGCAGTGCCGGGACAGGTGCCTATGGCTACACCTTC.

J is TRBJ1-1 and V is TRBV27; D call uncertain. Deletions cut 5 bases from V and 4 bases from J, with 23 bases between. The V gene's germline CDR1 is MNHEY and CDR2 SMNVEV (reference sequence). The CDR3 contains 17 residues. The CDR3 protein is CASSAITGQNRATEAFF. In nucleotides, the CDR3 is TGTGCCAGCAGTGCTATAACGGGTCAGAATAGAGCCACTGAAGCTTTCTTT.

Only a few counts were recorded for this clonotype. Germline and junction disagree at one end, which may indicate a read error. V and J are TRBV7-6 and TRBJ1-4; TRBD1 might be the D (5 bases). Germline V gives CDR1 SGHVS, CDR2 FNYEAQ. The CDR3 totals 18 residues. The CDR3 bases are TGTGCTAGCAGCTGCCCTGGTGGCAGGGAAGCAACTAATGAAAAACTGTTTTTT. Translation: CASSCPGGREATNEKLFF.

The chain has TRBV27 and TRBJ1-5; no clear D. Trimming removed 6 bases from V and 5 bases from J, with 11 bases in between. The germline CDR1 and CDR2 sequences are MNHEY and SMNVEV (reference sequence). The CDR3 is 13 amino acids. The CDR3 DNA reads as TGTGCCAGCAGCACCGCCCCGTATCAGCCCCAGCATTTT. It codes for CASSTAPYQPQHF.

The chain combines TRBV7-2 with TRBJ2-1; D is unresolved. V lost 5 bases, J lost 2 bases, and 25 bases lay in between. The germline CDR1 and CDR2 sequences are SGHTA and FQGNSA. CDR3 size: 19 residues. DNA for the CDR3: TGTGCCAGCAGCCTAAGGCCCCCCCTCTCCTACGACACCTACAATGAGCAGTTCTTC. It translates to CASSLRPPLSYDTYNEQFF.

The chain joins TRBV5-1 to TRBJ2-7; D unclear. The V gene lost 4 bases and the J gene lost 2 bases, with 13 bases spanning the gap. Germline V gene sequence: CDR1 SGHRS, CDR2 YFSETQ. CDR3 size: 14 residues. The CDR3 nucleotides read TGCGCCAGCAGCCCCGGGTCGGATCCCTACGAGCAGTACTTC. Protein sequence: CASSPGSDPYEQYF.

V usage is TRBV20-1 and J usage is TRBJ2-5; 10 bases match TRBD2. This CDR3 contains 15 residues. J gave up 0 bases and V 6 bases, and 7 bases lay outside the gene matches. Germline V CDR1 and CDR2: DFQATT, SNEGSKA (reference sequence). The CDR3 sequence is CSAFLAGAHQETQYF. The CDR3 DNA sequence: TGCAGTGCGTTCCTAGCGGGAGCCCACCAAGAGACCCAGTACTTC.

This chain uses TRBV2 with TRBJ2-2; no reliable D call. V was cut by 2 bases and J by 3 bases, with 13 bases left in between. Germline V lookup: CDR1 SNHLY, CDR2 FYNNEI. The CDR3 length is 16 residues. Written as DNA, the CDR3 is TGTGCCAGCAGTGAATCCCCCGCATATTACACCGGGGAGCTGTTTTTT. This sequence encodes CASSESPAYYTGELFF.

A word on this clonotype: The junction departs from germline at one end; a sequencing error may be responsible. J is TRBJ2-2 and V is TRBV7-8; a possible D gene is TRBD1 (6 bases). Germline V gene lookup returns CDR1 SGHVS and CDR2 FQNEAQ. The CDR3 sequence is 16 residues long. DNA of the CDR3: TGCGCCAGCAGCCACCCCGGACAGACAAACACCGGGGAGCTGTTTTTT. It yields the protein CASSHPGQTNTGELFF.

On this clonotype itself: At one boundary the junction diverges from the germline segment, which might be a read error. The chain employs TRBV7-2 and TRBJ2-5, with D possibly matching TRBD1 (6 bases). This CDR3 region has 14 residues. Germline V gene sequence: CDR1 SGHTA, CDR2 FQGNSA. DNA for the CDR3: TGTGCAAGCAGCCTTAGGGGGTCCCAAGAGACCAAGTACTTC. Its translation: CASSLRGSQETKYF. Based on the CDR3 plus reference TRBV7-2 and TRBJ2-5, the full variable domain is GAGVSQSPSNKVTEKGKDVELRCDPISGHTALYWYRQSLGQGLEFLIYFQGNSAPDKSGLPSDRFSAERTGGSVSTLTIQRTQQEDSAVYLCASSLRGSQETKYFGPGTRLLVL.

The V call is TRBV29-1, the J call TRBJ2-2; no firm D call. The CDR3 is 14 residues long. Germline V gene data show CDR1 as SQVTM and CDR2 as ANQGSEA. Trimming shortened V by 3 bases and J by 4 bases, and 12 bases separated the two germline ends. This chain's CDR3 is CSVEARVGTGELFF. In DNA, the CDR3 is TGCAGCGTTGAGGCTAGGGTGGGCACCGGGGAGCTGTTTTTT.

This clonotype was detected a few times. This chain connects TRBV4-2 to TRBJ1-1; D is uncertain. CDR1 is LGHNA and CDR2 is YNFKEQ in the germline V gene. CDR3 length equals 15 residues. Trimming stripped 1 base from V and 0 bases from J, with 9 bases between. The CDR3 bases are TGTGCCAGCAGCCAAGGGATAGGGTTGAACACTGAAGCTTTCTTT. This sequence encodes CASSQGIGLNTEAFF.

The chain links TRBV28 to TRBJ2-7; TRBD1 matches at 7 bases. With V trimmed by 6 bases and J by 3 bases, 8 bases remained unmatched. CDR3 size: 14 residues. The V gene's germline CDR1 is MDHEN and CDR2 SYDVKM. The CDR3 region is CASSQDRSLYEQYF. CDR3 coding DNA: TGTGCCAGCAGCCAGGACAGGAGCCTCTACGAGCAGTACTTC.

The chain uses TRBV3-1 and TRBJ2-1; D remains unclear. V lost 5 bases and J lost 8, with 19 bases in between. The CDR3 runs 15 residues. The germline gives CDR1 LGHDT, CDR2 YNNKEL (reference sequence). Here the CDR3 DNA reads TGTGCCAGCAGCAAAGGATCCAGTGGGATGGATGAGCAGTTCTTC. This encodes CASSKGSSGMDEQFF.

This chain connects TRBV28 to TRBJ2-2; 9 nucleotides line up with TRBD2. Trimming at V came to 6 bases and at J to 5 bases, leaving 7 bases not matched to a gene. CDR3 length equals 15 residues. Per the germline V gene, CDR1 is MDHEN and CDR2 is SYDVKM. CDR3 bases: TGTGCCAGCAGCCGCGGGGGGGCGAGGACCGGGGAGCTGTTTTTT. This translates into CASSRGGARTGELFF.

This clonotype appeared a few times. The gene calls are TRBV12-3 or TRBV12-4 and TRBJ1-5, with 10 positions matching TRBD1. The V segment lost 2 bases and the J segment 6 bases; nucleotides outside the gene matches: 4. There are 15 residues in the CDR3. CDR3 protein: CASSLRQGASQPQHF. The CDR3 DNA reads as TGTGCCAGCAGTTTACGACAGGGGGCAAGTCAGCCCCAGCATTTT.

This CDR3 reads CASSPSSVANYGYTF. CDR3 nucleotides: TGTGCCAGTAGTCCATCTTCGGTGGCGAACTATGGCTACACCTTC. The rearrangement uses TRBV19 and TRBJ1-2; D gene uncertain. This CDR3 contains 15 residues. Germline V gives CDR1 LNHDA, CDR2 SQIVND (reference sequence). V shed 5 bases and J shed 2 bases, with 15 bases lying between them.

The count of this clonotype is one. The CDR3 does not end in the conserved phenylalanine or tryptophan, so this is likely a read error. This chain uses TRBV7-4 with TRBJ2-7; D perhaps matches TRBD2 (5 bases). Germline V gives CDR1 SGHVT, CDR2 SQSDAQ. The CDR3 consists of 16 residues. The V gene lost 1 base and the J gene lost 7 bases, with 20 bases spanning the gap. The CDR3 sequence: CASSLGFGPCRREQYC. The CDR3 nucleotides read TGTGCCAGCAGCTTAGGTTTTGGACCTTGCCGGAGGGAGCAGTACTGC.

The count of this clonotype is one. This chain links TRBV7-9 with TRBJ1-1, with TRBD1 matching 7 bases. Trimming removed 8 bases from V and 2 bases from J; junction bases left unmatched: 11. The CDR3 sequence is 15 residues long. CDR1 and CDR2 from the germline V gene are SEHNR and FQNEAQ (reference sequence). The CDR3 protein is CASGNLGGGNTEAFF. The CDR3 DNA is TGTGCCAGCGGAAACCTAGGGGGCGGAAACACTGAAGCTTTCTTT. Supplemented by reference TRBV7-9 and TRBJ1-1, the full variable domain reads DTGVSQNPRHKITKRGQNVTFRCDPISEHNRLYWYRQTLGQGPEFLTYFQNEAQLEKSRLLSDRFSAERPKGSFSTLEIQRTEQGDSAMYLCASGNLGGGNTEAFFGQGTRLTVV.